These 27 T cell receptor beta chains were all obtained from the same sample, sequenced in a study of blood T cell repertoires in COVID-19. Produced via immunoSEQ multiplex PCR; TCRdb's table is partial and in-frame only. The sample lists over 15,000 clones; approximately 85% were seen once. The source material was peripheral blood. The receptors come from an elderly man with acute or convalescent COVID-19.

The chain carries TRBV7-9 and TRBJ2-3; 7 nucleotides agree with TRBD2. Per germline, CDR1 SEHNR and CDR2 FQNEAQ (reference sequence). The CDR3 is 18 residues long. The V and J ends lost 8 bases and 0 bases, in that order; junction bases with no gene match: 17. This CDR3 is CASPSGGSSPISTDTQYF. Written as DNA, the CDR3 is TGTGCCAGCCCCTCGGGGGGTAGCTCGCCCATAAGCACAGATACGCAGTATTTT.

This clone was recorded only once. The chain uses TRBV15 and TRBJ1-4; no firm D call. Germline V gene data show CDR1 as LNHNV and CDR2 as YYDKDF (reference sequence). The CDR3 totals 16 residues. Trimming took 4 bases from V and 4 from J, leaving 16 bases between them. The DNA for the CDR3 is TGTGCCACCAGCACCCCACCGGGAGATTTTAATGAAAAACTGTTTTTT. Its protein product is CATSTPPGDFNEKLFF. The full variable domain, with the rest looked up from reference TRBV15 and TRBJ1-4, is DAMVIQNPRYQVTQFGKPVTLSCSQTLNHNVMYWYQQKSSQAPKLLFHYYDKDFNNEADTPDNFQSRRPNTSFCFLDIRSPGLGDTAMYLCATSTPPGDFNEKLFFGSGTQLSVL.

This clone was seen just once. This rearrangement joins TRBV18 to TRBJ1-1, with D possibly being TRBD1 (6 bases). The V end was cut by 3 bases, the J end by 1 base, with 21 bases between. The germline V gene has CDR1 KGHSH and CDR2 LQKENI. This CDR3 region has 18 residues. The CDR3 loop is CASSPAGQTPRRNTEAFF. CDR3 coding DNA: TGTGCCAGCTCACCTGCTGGACAGACCCCCAGAAGGAACACTGAAGCTTTCTTT.

The rearrangement joins TRBV30 to TRBJ1-3; D is unclear. The CDR3 covers 11 residues. With 3 bases removed from V and 4 bases from J, the gap between germline ends came to 4 bases. Per germline, CDR1 GTSNPN and CDR2 SVGIG (reference sequence). As DNA, the CDR3 is TGTGCCTGGAGCTCGGGAAACACCATATATTTT. As protein: CAWSSGNTIYF.

The DNA of the CDR3 is TGTGCCTGGAGAGTTCAGGGGAGCGGCTATGGCTACACCTTC. Its protein is CAWRVQGSGYGYTF. The chain has TRBV30 and TRBJ1-2, with D perhaps matching TRBD1 (6 bases). V was trimmed by 3 bases and J by 4 bases, leaving 15 bases between them. The germline gives CDR1 GTSNPN, CDR2 SVGIG (reference sequence). This CDR3 has 14 residues.

The chain joins TRBV20-1 to TRBJ2-7; possibly TRBD1 for D (6 bases). V lost 6 bases and J lost 2, with 8 bases in between. The CDR3 contains 11 residues. Germline values: CDR1 DFQATT, CDR2 SNEGSKA (reference sequence). This chain's CDR3 is CSARDTYEQYF. In nucleotides, the CDR3 is TGCAGTGCCCGGGACACCTACGAGCAGTACTTC.

The rearrangement joins TRBV5-1 to TRBJ2-3; D might be TRBD2 (6 bases). CDR1 is SGHRS, CDR2 YFSETQ, per germline. Trimming shortened V by 7 bases and J by 2 bases, and 17 bases separated the two germline ends. The CDR3 contains 15 residues. As DNA, the CDR3 is TGCGCCAGCTCTATCGGAGGGACGGACACAGATACGCAGTATTTT. Its protein product is CASSIGGTDTDTQYF.

The chain has TRBV7-3 and TRBJ1-2, with D possibly TRBD1 on 6 matching bases. V shed 3 bases and J shed 5 bases, with 16 bases lying between them. CDR1 is SGHTA and CDR2 is FQGTGA in the germline V gene. This CDR3 is built from 15 residues. CDR3 protein: CASSLNTGTTYGYTF. CDR3 coding DNA: TGTGCCAGCAGCTTGAATACCGGGACAACGTATGGCTACACCTTC.

The chain couples TRBV19 to TRBJ1-3, with 7 nucleotides matching TRBD1. The length of the CDR3 is 16 residues. The trim removed 3 bases at V and 0 bases at J, leaving 5 bases unmatched. Germline loops: CDR1 LNHDA, CDR2 SQIVND (reference sequence). CDR3 sequence (DNA): TGTGCCAGTAGTATTGCCTCAGGGGGCTCTGGAAACACCATATATTTT. Its protein product is CASSIASGGSGNTIYF.

This chain uses TRBV30 with TRBJ2-3; 7 bases are shared with TRBD2. J gave up 4 bases and V 6 bases, and 13 bases lay outside the gene matches. The CDR3 consists of 15 residues. Germline CDR1 and CDR2: GTSNPN and SVGIG (reference sequence). This CDR3 is CACPTERGLPDTQYF. The CDR3 bases are TGTGCCTGCCCTACTGAAAGGGGACTACCAGATACGCAGTATTTT.

The chain links TRBV10-3 to TRBJ1-4; a possible D gene is TRBD1 (5 bases). Germline V CDR1 and CDR2: ENHRY, SYGVKD. There are 14 residues in the CDR3. The V and J ends lost 6 bases and 2 bases respectively, with 10 bases between them. The CDR3 region has the DNA TGTGCCATCAGGAATGGGGGGACTAATGAAAAACTGTTTTTT. Protein: CAIRNGGTNEKLFF.

The rearrangement joins TRBV2 to TRBJ1-4, with a possible D match to TRBD1 (6 bases). The germline V gene has CDR1 SNHLY and CDR2 FYNNEI. This CDR3 comprises 14 residues. V lost 8 bases and J lost 6, with 16 bases in between. CDR3 bases: TGTGCCAGCCAAAGGGGGGGGGCGGATGAAAAACTGTTTTTT. Translated: CASQRGGADEKLFF.

The chain has TRBV24-1 and TRBJ1-2; a weak D match, TRBD1 (5 bases). Germline CDR1 reads KGHDR; CDR2 reads SFDVKD. Trimming removed 3 bases at V and 3 bases at J, with 13 bases between. CDR3 size: 15 residues. CDR3 sequence reads: CATSDPGHGYYGYTF. In DNA, the CDR3 is TGTGCCACCAGTGATCCCGGACATGGATACTATGGCTACACCTTC.

This rearrangement joins TRBV18 to TRBJ1-4; D remains ambiguous. The CDR3 runs 14 residues. V was trimmed by 8 bases and J by 4 bases, leaving 14 bases between them. Germline V gene lookup returns CDR1 KGHSH and CDR2 LQKENI. CDR3 DNA sequence: TGTGCCAGCCAACGATCCGGTTTTAATGAAAAACTGTTTTTT. It yields the protein CASQRSGFNEKLFF.

The J gene is TRBJ2-1, the V gene TRBV9, with 9 nucleotides matching TRBD2. V lost 0 bases to trimming and J lost 7 bases; unmatched junction nucleotides: 5. The CDR3 length is 15 residues. Germline loops: CDR1 SGDLS, CDR2 YYNGEE. CDR3 nucleotides: TGTGCCAGCAGCGTAGTGCGGGGGGGGCGTAATGAGCAGTTCTTC. It yields the protein CASSVVRGGRNEQFF.

The rearrangement joins TRBV7-2 to TRBJ1-4; D may be TRBD1 (6 bases). The CDR3 totals 17 residues. Germline lookup yields CDR1 SGHTA and CDR2 FQGNSA. Deletions cut 5 bases from V and 4 bases from J, with 20 bases between. As DNA, the CDR3 is TGTGCCAGCAGCCCCTGGCGCAGGGGTAACCTTAATGAAAAACTGTTTTTT. This sequence encodes CASSPWRRGNLNEKLFF.

J is TRBJ1-2 and V is TRBV30; 9 bases fit TRBD1. From germline, CDR1 is GTSNPN and CDR2 SVGIG (reference sequence). The CDR3 totals 16 residues. After removal of 3 bases from V and 6 bases from J, the junction contained 14 bases not matched to a gene. In DNA, the CDR3 is TGTGCCTGGAGGGGGGCCCCGCGGGACAGGGTGCATGGCTACACCTTC. Amino acids: CAWRGAPRDRVHGYTF.

The CDR3 here is CASSIGQGTYGYTF. CDR3 DNA: TGTGCCAGTAGTATTGGTCAGGGAACCTATGGCTACACCTTC. The chain has TRBV19 and TRBJ1-2; possibly TRBD1 for D (5 bases). Deletions cut 3 bases from V and 4 bases from J, with 12 bases between. CDR1 and CDR2 (germline): LNHDA, SQIVND (reference sequence). This CDR3 comprises 14 residues.

V gene TRBV6-2 or TRBV6-3 combines with J gene TRBJ2-7; 11 nucleotides line up with TRBD1. The length of the CDR3 is 15 residues. After removal of 5 bases from V and 4 bases from J, the junction contained 7 bases not matched to a gene. The germline gives CDR1 MNHEY, CDR2 SVGEGT. CDR3 coding DNA: TGTGCCAGCAGTCGGACAGGGGGCTGGAATTACGAGCAGTACTTC. This translates into CASSRTGGWNYEQYF.

A single count supports this clone. This chain joins TRBV4-2 and TRBJ2-2, with TRBD2 matching over 7 bases. This CDR3 region has 17 residues. Per the germline V gene, CDR1 is LGHNA and CDR2 is YNFKEQ. J was trimmed by 3 bases and V by 0 bases; bases with no gene match: 7. The CDR3 reads CASSQDQGTTDTGELFF. In nucleotides, the CDR3 is TGTGCCAGCAGCCAAGATCAAGGGACTACGGACACCGGGGAGCTGTTTTTT.

The chain has TRBV30 and TRBJ2-5, with D tentatively TRBD1 (6 bases). This CDR3 has 12 amino acids. Germline values: CDR1 GTSNPN, CDR2 SVGIG (reference sequence). With 2 bases removed from V and 4 bases from J, the gap between germline ends came to 8 bases. CDR3 loop: CAWSPRGETQYF. CDR3 DNA sequence: TGTGCCTGGAGTCCCAGGGGAGAGACCCAGTACTTC.

V usage is TRBV5-6 and J usage is TRBJ1-2, with D possibly matching TRBD1 (5 bases). V was trimmed by 1 base and J by 8 bases, leaving 15 bases between them. This CDR3 contains 14 residues. Germline V gives CDR1 SGHDT, CDR2 YYEEEE. In DNA form, the CDR3 reads TGTGCCAGCAGCTTGAGGAGGGACGGCGTGGGCTACACCTTC. Residues: CASSLRRDGVGYTF. Full variable domain (remainder filled in from reference TRBV5-6 and TRBJ1-2): DAGVTQSPTHLIKTRGQQVTLRCSPKSGHDTVSWYQQALGQGPQFIFQYYEEEERQRGNFPDRFSGHQFPNYSSELNVNALLLGDSALYLCASSLRRDGVGYTFGSGTRLTVV.

The chain is built from TRBV30 and TRBJ1-2, with TRBD1 matching 9 bases. The germline V gene has CDR1 GTSNPN and CDR2 SVGIG (reference sequence). The CDR3 covers 13 residues. The ends lost 4 bases at V and 8 bases at J; junction bases unmatched: 8. CDR3 amino acids: CAWTSGQGRGYTF. CDR3 in DNA: TGTGCCTGGACATCAGGACAGGGGCGAGGCTACACCTTC.

J is TRBJ2-1 and V is TRBV18; 11 bases match TRBD2. V gave up 4 bases and J gave up 4 bases; unmatched junction bases: 6. Germline V gene sequence: CDR1 KGHSH, CDR2 LQKENI. The CDR3 extends over 16 amino acids. The CDR3 protein is CASSRSGTSGYNEQFF. The CDR3 nucleotides read TGTGCCAGCTCACGATCCGGGACTAGCGGTTACAATGAGCAGTTCTTC. Using reference TRBV18 and TRBJ2-1 for the parts outside the CDR3, the full variable domain is NAGVMQNPRHLVRRRGQEARLRCSPMKGHSHVYWYRQLPEEGLKFMVYLQKENIIDESGMPKERFSAEFPKEGPSILRIQQVVRGDSAAYFCASSRSGTSGYNEQFFGPGTRLTVL.

The rearrangement uses TRBV5-1 and TRBJ1-2; 10 bases are shared with TRBD1. The CDR3 is 17 residues long. V trimming: 4 bases; J trimming: 4 bases; junction bases outside the gene matches: 13. Germline loops: CDR1 SGHRS, CDR2 YFSETQ. DNA of the CDR3: TGCGCCAGCAGCCCGGGACAGGGGATTCTCTCTTCCTATGGCTACACCTTC. It codes for CASSPGQGILSSYGYTF.

This chain uses TRBV27 with TRBJ1-2, with 8 nucleotides matching TRBD1. The CDR3 is 18 residues long. Looked up from germline, CDR1 is MNHEY and CDR2 is SMNVEV (reference sequence). The V and J ends lost 5 bases and 5 bases, in that order; junction bases with no gene match: 19. The CDR3 sequence: CASSRSVQGAGRTYGYTF. The CDR3 nucleotides read TGTGCCAGCAGTCGGTCGGTGCAGGGGGCTGGTAGGACTTATGGCTACACCTTC.

This chain links TRBV7-2 with TRBJ1-2; D gene unclear. Germline V CDR1 and CDR2: SGHTA, FQGNSA. V gave up 5 bases and J gave up 8 bases, with 15 bases separating them. The CDR3 has 13 residues. CDR3 in amino acids: CASSLTRAGGYTF. CDR3 nucleotides: TGTGCCAGCAGCCTCACCCGAGCGGGCGGCTACACCTTC.